The T cell receptor (beta chain) described here comes from a study of T cells after yellow fever vaccination (dated by TCRdb to the late 2010s). Regarding the complete study: The SMART-Seq v4 Ultra Low Input RNA kit was used to prepare libraries from fractions with low cell numbers. To follow T-cell clones before and after both primary and booster YFV17D yellow fever vaccination, bulk TCR alpha and beta repertoires underwent longitudinal sequencing. Two healthy male donors, one aged 18 to 30 and one aged 30 to 40 years, were included in the cohort. Blood was drawn at multiple timepoints before and after primary and secondary immunization, with bulk PBMC replicates and cell subsets isolated.

In the paper's terms, the treatment or condition label means: live attenuated yellow fever vaccine strain. At each blood-draw timepoint, two biological replicates of bulk PBMCs were collected. A standard Ficoll-Paque protocol was used to isolate PBMCs from peripheral blood. TriZol was used to extract RNA from bulk PBMCs, from CD4 and CD8 fractions, and from dextramer-positive and dextramer-negative fractions. Overall study results and their limits: Most clones expanded after primary vaccination (roughly 96% of CD4 and about 85% of CD8) were re-detected after the booster, suggesting that broad memory maintenance occurred. FACS-sorted repertoires could contain abundant contaminating clonotypes from the bulk population, so computational filtering was required. Because the study included only a couple of donors, the extent to which the findings can be generalized is limited. The secondary T-cell response was found to be weaker but faster than the primary response, with a peak reached on day 5 rather than on day 15. A small fraction of clonotypes appeared in both the CD4 and CD8 compartments, likely as a result of convergent recombination.

The CDR3 holds 14 amino acids from the cysteine to the phenylalanine. Just the 42-base CDR3 DNA is kept, in frame starting at base 1. From the germline V gene, CDR1 is SGHRS and CDR2 is YFSETQ. V has 1 base trimmed and J has 2 bases trimmed; junction bases matching no gene number 2. This clonotype was detected ten times or more. The target of this receptor is not known. No base qualities exist here, and no much larger clone lies one base off it. Sequencing took place on an Illumina NovaSeq 6000. TCR cDNA was made using 5'RACE template switching, a step that added a universal primer site and unique molecular identifiers. Priming of cDNA synthesis was performed from both the TCR alpha and TCR beta constant segments. Library amplification involved two PCR steps, and the second step added sample barcodes and sequencing adapters. Sequencing of the libraries was done on either Illumina HiSeq 2500 (2x100 bp) or NovaSeq (2x150 bp). The original pipeline was this. MIGEC handled demultiplexing of reads and collapsing into UMI consensus sequences, while MiXCR performed V(D)J alignment. Clonotypes responding to the vaccine were identified with edgeR on replicate PBMC samples, with the criteria of FDR below 0.01 and a log2 fold change above 5 up to day 15. Bulk clonotypes were assigned CD4 or CD8 identity according to which sequenced CD4 or CD8 repertoire held them at higher abundance. In-frame beta chains were kept once TCRdb had trimmed the public reads at Q25 with fastp and called clones with MiXCR. Rows are unified per CDR3 protein, each entry keeping the most common DNA and genes. These V and J calls derive from TCRdb rather than the authors' analysis. This sample lists some 340,000 distinct CDR3 sequences; 4.1% were detected once. The ten top clones hold 20% to 25% of the sample.

This specimen consisted of PBMCs, obtained 5 days after the yellow fever booster vaccination. This sequence originates from a man aged 18 to 29 who received the YFV17D yellow fever vaccine. The chain is made from TRBV5-1 and TRBJ2-5, and TRBD1 matches 7 of the central bases. This receptor carries the CDR3 CASSLWGQQETQYF. The nucleotides read TGCGCCAGCAGCTTGTGGGGACAGCAAGAGACCCAGTACTTC.